The 14 T cell receptor beta chains listed next were all sequenced from one sample in a study of beta chain features in type 1 diabetes. Expressed TCRB transcripts got sequenced, as all isolated RNA was reverse transcribed. Generated by immunoSEQ multiplex PCR, the TCRdb table keeps only in-frame clones and is missing some. There are some 360,000 clones in the sample; roughly 21% occur only once, and about 0.044% lies in the top ten. Sequencing used naive CD4+ T cells from blood. The receptors were gathered from a woman under 30 in good health.

The chain joins TRBV18 to TRBJ1-5; 10 nucleotides line up with TRBD1. The CDR3 extends over 15 amino acids. V gave up 3 bases and J gave up 5 bases; unmatched junction bases: 4. Germline V gene sequence: CDR1 KGHSH, CDR2 LQKENI. CDR3 region: CASSPGQGTDQPQHF. For the CDR3, the DNA is TGTGCCAGCTCACCGGGACAGGGGACCGATCAGCCCCAGCATTTT.

This clone has just a few counts. The chain couples TRBV6-6 to TRBJ1-5; weak D call: TRBD1 (5 bases). CDR1 and CDR2 (germline): MNHNY, SVGAGI (reference sequence). V was shortened by 2 bases and J by 2 bases, with 10 bases between the two germline ends. The CDR3 extends over 15 amino acids. The CDR3 spells CASSYGGGGNQPQHF. As DNA, the CDR3 is TGTGCCAGCAGTTACGGGGGAGGTGGCAATCAGCCCCAGCATTTT.

This chain connects TRBV2 to TRBJ2-3; weak D call: TRBD1 (6 bases). CDR3 length: 13 residues. Trimming took off 10 bases at V and 1 base at J, with 12 bases between the two ends. The germline CDR1 and CDR2 sequences are SNHLY and FYNNEI. In nucleotides, the CDR3 is TGTGCCACCCACAGGGACCGCACAGATACGCAGTATTTT. It specifies CATHRDRTDTQYF.

The chain uses TRBV9 and TRBJ2-1; 12 bases agree with TRBD2. V shed 3 bases, J shed 5 bases, and the junction held 3 bases outside the gene matches. Per the germline V gene, CDR1 is SGDLS and CDR2 is YYNGEE. The CDR3 covers 15 residues. CDR3 region: CASSASSGGDNEQFF. CDR3 DNA sequence: TGTGCCAGCAGCGCCTCTAGCGGGGGGGACAATGAGCAGTTCTTC.

The chain recombines TRBV6-5 with TRBJ1-1; D may be TRBD1 (6 bases). V gave up 0 bases and J gave up 3 bases, with 11 bases separating them. The CDR3 has 15 amino acids. The germline V gene encodes CDR1 MNHEY and CDR2 SVGAGI. In DNA, the CDR3 is TGTGCCAGCAGTTACTCTGGACAGATCCACACTGAAGCTTTCTTT. It codes for CASSYSGQIHTEAFF.

This clone was detected only a few times. CDR3 in amino acids: CASSQGPNLNTQYF. The DNA of the CDR3 is TGCGCCAGCAGCCAAGGTCCGAATCTAAATACGCAGTATTTT. The rearrangement uses TRBV4-1 and TRBJ2-3; no reliable D call. CDR1 is MGHRA, CDR2 YSYEKL, per germline. The germline V and J ends were trimmed by 1 base and 7 bases, with 12 bases remaining between them. This CDR3 comprises 14 residues.

The chain recombines TRBV25-1 with TRBJ2-3; D is perhaps TRBD2 (5 bases). There are 16 residues in the CDR3. Trimming cost V 1 base and J 1 base, with 12 bases left between them. The germline V gene has CDR1 MGHDK and CDR2 SYGVNS. CDR3 in amino acids: CASSEFKTTRTDTQYF. CDR3 nucleotide sequence: TGTGCCAGCAGTGAATTCAAGACTACTCGCACAGATACGCAGTATTTT.

This clone was detected only a few times. The gene calls are TRBV5-1 and TRBJ1-1; no clear D. The V end was cut by 1 base, the J end by 0 bases, with 7 bases between. The CDR3 totals 14 residues. Germline V gene data show CDR1 as SGHRS and CDR2 as YFSETQ. The CDR3 is CASSLQAVNTEAFF. The CDR3 DNA reads TGCGCCAGCAGCTTGCAAGCCGTGAACACTGAAGCTTTCTTT.

CDR3 DNA: TGTGCCAGCAGCTTGACTAGCGGGGGGGCCGGGGAGCTGTTTTTT. It codes for CASSLTSGGAGELFF. The chain has TRBV7-3 and TRBJ2-2; 14 positions match TRBD2. V shed 3 bases and J 6 bases; nucleotides not matched to a gene: 0. The CDR3 length is 15 residues. Germline CDR1 SGHTA, CDR2 FQGTGA.

This clone has only a few counts. This chain connects TRBV7-9 to TRBJ2-5, with D hard to call. The CDR3 has 14 residues. Germline V gives CDR1 SEHNR, CDR2 FQNEAQ (reference sequence). V lost 3 bases and J lost 2, with 10 bases in between. CDR3 sequence (DNA): TGTGCCAGCAGCTTCTCCGCGGATCAAGAGACCCAGTACTTC. Translating it yields CASSFSADQETQYF.

This clone has only a few counts. This chain connects TRBV29-1 to TRBJ1-4, with TRBD1 as a possible D gene (5 bases). CDR3 size: 16 residues. The V gene's germline CDR1 is SQVTM and CDR2 ANQGSEA. Between the trimmed V and J ends, which lost 7 bases and 3 bases, there was a span of 21 bases. CDR3 DNA sequence: TGCAGCGACGTCGGAACAGGACGCATAGCTAATGAAAAACTGTTTTTT. Encoded protein: CSDVGTGRIANEKLFF.

This clone showed up just a few times. V gene TRBV30 combines with J gene TRBJ2-6; D is uncertain. CDR3 length equals 14 residues. Germline loops: CDR1 GTSNPN, CDR2 SVGIG (reference sequence). V was trimmed by 2 bases and J by 3 bases, leaving 8 bases between them. The CDR3 DNA is TGTGCCTGGAGTCTAGACTTTGGGGCCAACGTCCTGACTTTC. Protein product: CAWSLDFGANVLTF.

This rearrangement joins TRBV4-1 to TRBJ2-4; D ambiguous. The CDR3 has 15 amino acids. Trimming removed 1 base from V and 2 bases from J, with 9 bases in between. CDR1 is MGHRA, CDR2 YSYEKL, per germline. The CDR3 DNA is TGCGCCAGCAGCCAAGTTTTAGTGACCAAAAACATTCAGTACTTC. It codes for CASSQVLVTKNIQYF.

This clone was observed a few times. CDR3 sequence (DNA): TGTGCTAGTGGTTTCCGGGTTCCAGGGTGGGCCAACGTCCTGACTTTC. Translation gives CASGFRVPGWANVLTF. The chain links TRBV12-5 to TRBJ2-6, with D possibly TRBD1 on 5 matching bases. The CDR3 contains 16 residues. Germline V gene data show CDR1 as LGHNT and CDR2 as FRNRAP. The V and J ends lost 3 bases and 5 bases respectively, with 14 bases between them.